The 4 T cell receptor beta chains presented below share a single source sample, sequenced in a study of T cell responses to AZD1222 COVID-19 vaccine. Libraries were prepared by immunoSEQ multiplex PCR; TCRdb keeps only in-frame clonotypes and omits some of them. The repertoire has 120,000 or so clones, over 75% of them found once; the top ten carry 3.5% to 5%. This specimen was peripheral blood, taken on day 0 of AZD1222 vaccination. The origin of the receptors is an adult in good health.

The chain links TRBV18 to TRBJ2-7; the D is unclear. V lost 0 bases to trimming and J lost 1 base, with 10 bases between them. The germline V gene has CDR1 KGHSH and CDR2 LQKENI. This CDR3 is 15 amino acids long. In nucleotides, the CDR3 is TGTGCCAGCTCACCACCGACTGGCAGGTCCTACGAGCAGTACTTC. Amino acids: CASSPPTGRSYEQYF.

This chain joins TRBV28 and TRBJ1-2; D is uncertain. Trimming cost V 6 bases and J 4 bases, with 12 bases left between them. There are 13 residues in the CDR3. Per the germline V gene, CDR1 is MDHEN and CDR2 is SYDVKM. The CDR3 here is CASSPGSSYGYTF. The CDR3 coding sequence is TGTGCCAGCAGCCCCGGCTCCAGCTATGGCTACACCTTC.

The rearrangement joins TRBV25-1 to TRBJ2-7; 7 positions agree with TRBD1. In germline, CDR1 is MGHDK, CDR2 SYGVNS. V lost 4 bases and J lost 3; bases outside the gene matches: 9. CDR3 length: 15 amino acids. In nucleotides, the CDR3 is TGTGCCAGCAGTGCCCAAGGACAGGTCCACTACGAGCAGTACTTC. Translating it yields CASSAQGQVHYEQYF.

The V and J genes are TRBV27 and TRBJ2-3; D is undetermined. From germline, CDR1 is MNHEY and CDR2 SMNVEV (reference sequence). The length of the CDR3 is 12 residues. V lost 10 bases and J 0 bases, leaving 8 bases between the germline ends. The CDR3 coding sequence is TGTGCCATCGGTCGTAGCACAGATACGCAGTATTTT. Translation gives CAIGRSTDTQYF.